This TCR beta chain came from a study of OX40 agonist ivuxolimab in advanced cancers. The study's findings and limits: Expanded peripheral T cells had an undetermined antigen specificity.

Germline loops: CDR1 SQVTM, CDR2 ANQGSEA. Unmatched junction bases numbered 3, after V lost 6 bases and J lost 10 bases. The CDR3 consists of 10 residues. Patients were excluded for autoimmune disease history or systemic immunosuppression. Blood got drawn at baseline, again on cycle 4 day 1, and then on cycle 7 day 1. Worth noting for this clone: Its matching antigen is unknown.

Data came from immunoSEQ multiplex PCR; TCRdb stores just in-frame clones and leaves some out. In the table there are 70,000 to 85,000 clones, roughly 87% of which are singletons. The source is an adult with an advanced solid tumor such as melanoma, head and neck, liver or kidney cancer. This specimen consisted of CD4+ or CD8+ T cells sorted from blood, obtained in a trial of the OX40 agonist ivuxolimab. The J gene is TRBJ1-1, the V gene TRBV29-1; 9 bases agree with TRBD1. The CDR3 sequence is CSVDRGVAFF. The CDR3 DNA reads TGCAGCGTGGACAGGGGTGTAGCTTTCTTT.